This TCR beta chain was observed in a study of T cell responses to AZD1222 COVID-19 vaccine. This table comes from immunoSEQ multiplex PCR, and its TCRdb copy is limited to in-frame clones, with some not included. The sample has tens of thousands of clones; over 75% are singletons. Trimming stripped 0 bases from V and 5 bases from J, with 17 bases between. Germline CDR1 SGDLS, CDR2 YYNGEE. CDR3 size: 16 residues. Study findings and constraints: Repertoires were obtained only post-peak T cell response. White British people made up most donors, females outnumbered males, and clonal diversity was possibly underestimated. Regions 160-218 and 743-854 held dominance among vaccine-associated CD4 TCRs, which spanned spike. Following two doses of AZD1222, Spike-specific TCR breadth and depth rose.

Remarks on this clone: Antigen: not known.

The chain is built from TRBV9 and TRBJ1-1; possibly TRBD1 for D (5 bases). Sequenced here: peripheral blood, sampled on day 0 of MenACWY control vaccination. This clonotype was obtained from an adult in good health. DNA of the CDR3: TGTGCCAGCAGCGTAGGGCCAGGGCAGGGTGAGACTGAAGCTTTCTTT. It translates to CASSVGPGQGETEAFF.